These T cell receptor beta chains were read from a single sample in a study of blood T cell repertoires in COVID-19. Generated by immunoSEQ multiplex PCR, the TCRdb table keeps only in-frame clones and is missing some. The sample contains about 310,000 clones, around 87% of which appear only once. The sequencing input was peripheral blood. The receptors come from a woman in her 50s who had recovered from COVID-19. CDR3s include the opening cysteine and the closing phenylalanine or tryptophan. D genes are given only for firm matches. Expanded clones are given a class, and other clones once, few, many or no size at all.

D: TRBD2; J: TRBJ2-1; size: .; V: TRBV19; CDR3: CASSSSGDTYNEQFF; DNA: TGTGCCAGTAGTTCTAGCGGGGACACCTACAATGAGCAGTTCTTC
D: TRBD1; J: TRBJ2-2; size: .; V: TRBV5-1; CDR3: CASSLDRVRTGELFF; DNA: TGCGCCAGCAGCCTTGACAGGGTCCGCACCGGGGAGCTGTTTTTT
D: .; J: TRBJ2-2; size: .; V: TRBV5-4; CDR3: CASSYLGNTGELFF; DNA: TGTGCCAGCAGCTATTTGGGCAACACCGGGGAGCTGTTTTTT
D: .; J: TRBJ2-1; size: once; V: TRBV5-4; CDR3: CASSLESGSYNEQFF; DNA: TGTGCCAGCAGCTTGGAGTCAGGATCCTACAATGAGCAGTTCTTC
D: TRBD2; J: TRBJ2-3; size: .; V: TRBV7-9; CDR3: CATGRSSGSTDTQYF; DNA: TGTGCCACAGGGAGGTCTAGCGGTAGCACAGATACGCAGTATTTT
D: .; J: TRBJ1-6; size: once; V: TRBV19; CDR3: CASSAGDSPLHF; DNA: TGTGCCAGTAGTGCAGGGGATTCACCCCTCCACTTT
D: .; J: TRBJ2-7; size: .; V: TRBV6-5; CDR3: CASSYSSSPEQYF; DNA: TGTGCCAGCAGTTACTCGAGTTCCCCCGAGCAGTACTTC
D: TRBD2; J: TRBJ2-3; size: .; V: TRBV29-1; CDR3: CSVNGLAGGPSITQYF; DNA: TGCAGCGTTAACGGACTAGCGGGAGGGCCGTCCATCACGCAGTATTTT
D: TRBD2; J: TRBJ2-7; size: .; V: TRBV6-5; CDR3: CASGREGGYEQYF; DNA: TGTGCCAGCGGTAGGGAGGGAGGCTACGAGCAGTACTTC
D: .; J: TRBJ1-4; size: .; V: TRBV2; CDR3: CASSVRGTNEKLFF; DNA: TGTGCCAGCAGTGTAAGGGGAACTAATGAAAAACTGTTTTTT
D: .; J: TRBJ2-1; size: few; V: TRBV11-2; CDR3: CASSPPSPWTLTSHNEQFF; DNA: TGTGCCAGCAGCCCCCCTTCCCCCTGGACTCTCACCTCTCACAATGAGCAGTTCTTC
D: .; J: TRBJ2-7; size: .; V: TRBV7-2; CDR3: CASSLTFSYEQYF; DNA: TGTGCCAGCAGCTTAACTTTTAGCTACGAGCAGTACTTC
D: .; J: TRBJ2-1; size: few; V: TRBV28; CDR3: CASSLGPYNEQFF; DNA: TGTGCCAGCAGTTTGGGGCCCTACAATGAGCAGTTCTTC
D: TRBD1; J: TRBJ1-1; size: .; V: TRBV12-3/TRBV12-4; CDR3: CASRRTGTTEAFF; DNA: TGTGCCAGCAGACGGACAGGGACCACTGAAGCTTTCTTT
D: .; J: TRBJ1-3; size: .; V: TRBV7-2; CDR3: CASSLDTGIGNTIYF; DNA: TGTGCCAGCAGCCTAGATACAGGGATCGGAAACACCATATATTTT
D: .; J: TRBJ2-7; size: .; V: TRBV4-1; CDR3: CASSQGVGAYEQYF; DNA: TGCGCCAGCAGCCAAGGGGTGGGGGCGTACGAGCAGTACTTC
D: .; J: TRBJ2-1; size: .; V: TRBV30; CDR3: CAWSIQGNEQFF; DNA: TGTGCCTGGAGTATACAGGGTAATGAGCAGTTCTTC
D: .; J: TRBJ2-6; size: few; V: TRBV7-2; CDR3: CASSFGISGANVLTF; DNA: TGTGCCAGCAGCTTCGGGATCTCTGGGGCCAACGTCCTGACTTTC
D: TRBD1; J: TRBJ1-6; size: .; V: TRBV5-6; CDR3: CASSFPGGNSPLHF; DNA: TGTGCCAGCAGCTTTCCAGGGGGTAATTCACCCCTCCACTTT
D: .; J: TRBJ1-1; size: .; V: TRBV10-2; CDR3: CASSERRNTEAFF; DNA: TGCGCCAGCAGTGAACGGAGGAACACTGAAGCTTTCTTT
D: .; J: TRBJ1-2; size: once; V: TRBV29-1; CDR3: CSVERGNYGYTF; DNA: TGCAGCGTTGAAAGGGGGAACTATGGCTACACCTTC
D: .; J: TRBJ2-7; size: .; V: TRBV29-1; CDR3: CSVAGDTPAEQYF; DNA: TGCAGCGTTGCTGGGGACACCCCTGCCGAGCAGTACTTC
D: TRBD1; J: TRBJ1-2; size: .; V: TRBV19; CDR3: CASTVRTGGVNYGYTF; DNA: TGTGCCAGTACCGTGCGGACAGGGGGCGTAAACTATGGCTACACCTTC
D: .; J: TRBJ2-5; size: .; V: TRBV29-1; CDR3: CSVDTPGWQETQYF; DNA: TGCAGCGTTGATACCCCAGGTTGGCAAGAGACCCAGTACTTC
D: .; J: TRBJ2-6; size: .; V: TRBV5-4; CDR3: CASSPPPTGTGANVLTF; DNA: TGTGCCAGCAGCCCGCCACCGACAGGAACGGGGGCCAACGTCCTGACTTTC
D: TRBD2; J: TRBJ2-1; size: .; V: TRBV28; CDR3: CASKPGLAGGRLNNEQFF; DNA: TGTGCCAGCAAGCCGGGACTAGCGGGAGGAAGACTTAACAATGAGCAGTTCTTC
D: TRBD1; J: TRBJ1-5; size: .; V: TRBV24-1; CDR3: CATSDTRDRAAQPQHF; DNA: TGTGCCACCAGTGACACACGGGACAGGGCGGCCCAGCCCCAGCATTTT
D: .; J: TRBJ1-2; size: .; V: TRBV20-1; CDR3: CSASSPDSYGYTF; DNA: TGCAGTGCTAGTTCCCCCGATAGTTACGGCTACACCTTC
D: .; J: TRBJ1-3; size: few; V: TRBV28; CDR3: CASSLAQGGNTIYF; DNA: TGTGCCAGCAGTTTAGCCCAGGGTGGAAACACCATATATTTT
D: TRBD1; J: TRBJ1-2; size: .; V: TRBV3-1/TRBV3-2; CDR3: CASSQTDRVSGYTF; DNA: TGTGCCAGCAGCCAGACAGACAGGGTCTCTGGCTACACCTTC
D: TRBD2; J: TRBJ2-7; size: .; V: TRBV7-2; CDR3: CASSLGGGAGVVEQYF; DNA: TGTGCCAGCAGCTTGGGGGGAGGAGCGGGAGTGGTCGAGCAGTACTTC
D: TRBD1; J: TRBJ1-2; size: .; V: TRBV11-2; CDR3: CASSLLDRGNGYTF; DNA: TGTGCCAGCAGCTTACTGGACAGGGGGAATGGCTACACCTTC
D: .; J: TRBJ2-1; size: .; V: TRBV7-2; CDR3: CASSLRGYEFNEQFF; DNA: TGTGCCAGCAGCTTACGGGGGTATGAGTTCAATGAGCAGTTCTTC
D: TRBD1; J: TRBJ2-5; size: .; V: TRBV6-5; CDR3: CASRGQGAGETQYF; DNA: TGTGCCAGCAGGGGACAGGGGGCAGGAGAGACCCAGTACTTC
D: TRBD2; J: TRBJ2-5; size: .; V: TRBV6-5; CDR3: CASRAGGQETQYF; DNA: TGTGCCAGCAGGGCGGGAGGGCAAGAGACCCAGTACTTC
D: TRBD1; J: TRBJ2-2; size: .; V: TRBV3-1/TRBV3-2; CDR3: CASSQNRGDTGELFF; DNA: TGTGCCAGCAGCCAAAACAGGGGTGACACCGGGGAGCTGTTTTTT
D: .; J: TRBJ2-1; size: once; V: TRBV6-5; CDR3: CASDRTSYNEQFF; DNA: TGTGCCAGCGATCGGACATCTTACAATGAGCAGTTCTTC
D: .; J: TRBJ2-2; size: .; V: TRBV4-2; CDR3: CASSQGDIGELFF; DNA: TGTGCCAGCAGCCAAGGGGACATCGGGGAGCTGTTTTTT
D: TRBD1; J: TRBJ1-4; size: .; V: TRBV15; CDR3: CATSRKKGAGEKLFF; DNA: TGTGCCACCAGCAGAAAGAAGGGGGCTGGTGAAAAACTGTTTTTT
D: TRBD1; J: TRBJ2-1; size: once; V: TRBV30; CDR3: CAWGDRGSGNEQFF; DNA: TGTGCCTGGGGGGACAGGGGGTCGGGAAATGAGCAGTTCTTC
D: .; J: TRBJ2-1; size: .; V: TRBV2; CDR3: CASNRGASYNEQFF; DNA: TGTGCCAGCAATCGGGGGGCCTCCTACAATGAGCAGTTCTTC
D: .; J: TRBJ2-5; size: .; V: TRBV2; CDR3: CASLALETQYF; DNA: TGTGCCAGCCTAGCGTTGGAGACCCAGTACTTC
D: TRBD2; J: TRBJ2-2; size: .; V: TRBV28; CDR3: CASRAGGAGELFF; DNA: TGTGCCAGCAGAGCGGGAGGTGCCGGGGAGCTGTTTTTT
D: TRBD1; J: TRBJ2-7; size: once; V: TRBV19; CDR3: CASSMMTGGREQYF; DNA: TGTGCCAGTAGTATGATGACAGGGGGCCGCGAGCAGTACTTC
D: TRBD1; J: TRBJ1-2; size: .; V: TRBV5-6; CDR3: CASSSGTAQGYGYTF; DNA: TGTGCCAGCAGCTCCGGGACAGCCCAGGGATATGGCTACACCTTC